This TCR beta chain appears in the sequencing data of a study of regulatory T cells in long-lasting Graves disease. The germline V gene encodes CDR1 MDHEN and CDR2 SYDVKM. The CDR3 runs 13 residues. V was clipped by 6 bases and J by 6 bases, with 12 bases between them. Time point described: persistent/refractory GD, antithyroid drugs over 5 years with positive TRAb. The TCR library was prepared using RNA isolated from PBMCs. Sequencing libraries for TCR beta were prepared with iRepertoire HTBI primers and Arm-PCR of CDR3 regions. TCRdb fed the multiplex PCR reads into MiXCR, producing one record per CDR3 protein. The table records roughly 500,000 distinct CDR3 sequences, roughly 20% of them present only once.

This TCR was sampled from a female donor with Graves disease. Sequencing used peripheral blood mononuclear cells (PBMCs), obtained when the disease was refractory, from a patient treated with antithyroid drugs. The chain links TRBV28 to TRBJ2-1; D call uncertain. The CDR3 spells CASSPSNANEQFF. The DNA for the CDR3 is TGTGCCAGCAGCCCCTCTAACGCCAATGAGCAGTTCTTC.